A single sample gave rise to the 17 T cell receptor beta chains below, sequenced in a study of blood T cell repertoires in COVID-19 (dated by TCRdb to the early 2020s). Receptors were amplified or captured by the immunoSEQ multiplex PCR assay. In its TCRdb copy, this immuneACCESS table keeps in-frame sequences only and misses some clones. Where compared with another copy, unresolved V genes explain less than half of these, and the others have no known cause. In this sample the table shows 470,000 or so clones, 80% to 90% of which occur a single time. The ten largest clones represent approximately 3.4% of the sample. Sequencing input: peripheral blood. These receptor sequences come from a human donor in a cohort sampled during active COVID-19.

The chain links TRBV3-1 (or the pseudogene TRBV3-2) to TRBJ2-7; D perhaps matches TRBD2 (6 bases). In germline, CDR1 is LGHDT, CDR2 YNNKEL (reference sequence). V lost 0 bases, J lost 2 bases, and 14 bases lay in between. This CDR3 is built from 16 residues. The CDR3 DNA reads as TGTGCCAGCAGCCAAGATCTGGCCCGGGGGACCTACGAGCAGTACTTC. Protein sequence: CASSQDLARGTYEQYF.

This chain links TRBV19 with TRBJ1-5; the match to TRBD1 covers 7 bases. Germline V gives CDR1 LNHDA, CDR2 SQIVND (reference sequence). V was clipped by 4 bases and J by 7 bases; unmatched bases: 7. The CDR3 covers 14 residues. The CDR3 sequence: CASSTNRGYQPQHF. The CDR3 nucleotides are TGTGCCAGTAGTACGAACAGGGGATACCAGCCCCAGCATTTT.

The chain uses TRBV5-1 and TRBJ1-3; 8 nucleotides align to TRBD1. The length of the CDR3 is 15 residues. J was trimmed by 0 bases and V by 6 bases; bases with no gene match: 5. The germline gives CDR1 SGHRS, CDR2 YFSETQ. For the CDR3, the DNA is TGCGCCAGCAAACAGGGGGACCCCTCTGGAAACACCATATATTTT. Its translation: CASKQGDPSGNTIYF. Together with reference TRBV5-1 and TRBJ1-3, the CDR3 gives the full variable domain: KAGVTQTPRYLIKTRGQQVTLSCSPISGHRSVSWYQQTPGQGLQFLFEYFSETQRNKGNFPGRFSGRQFSNSRSEMNVSTLELGDSALYLCASKQGDPSGNTIYFGEGSWLTVV.

The chain joins TRBV28 to TRBJ2-3; a weak D match, TRBD2 (5 bases). This CDR3 has 15 amino acids. Trimming stripped 3 bases from V and 2 bases from J, with 12 bases between. CDR1 and CDR2 (germline): MDHEN, SYDVKM. The chain's CDR3 is CASSLWSGITDTQYF. The CDR3 coding sequence is TGTGCCAGCAGTTTGTGGAGCGGAATCACAGATACGCAGTATTTT. Full variable domain (outside the CDR3, taken from reference TRBV28 and TRBJ2-3): DVKVTQSSRYLVKRTGEKVFLECVQDMDHENMFWYRQDPGLGLRLIYFSYDVKMKEKGDIPEGYSVSREKKERFSLILESASTNQTSMYLCASSLWSGITDTQYFGPGTRLTVL.

The chain combines TRBV4-2 with TRBJ2-2; D remains ambiguous. This CDR3 region has 15 residues. Trimming stripped 3 bases from V and 0 bases from J, with 8 bases between. Germline loops: CDR1 LGHNA, CDR2 YNFKEQ. CDR3 in amino acids: CASSQSDSNTGELFF. The CDR3 DNA follows: TGTGCCAGCAGCCAGTCAGACTCGAACACCGGGGAGCTGTTTTTT.

CDR3 region: CASSLAGGRTSGRNEQFF. The CDR3 DNA reads TGTGCCAGCAGCTTAGCGGGGGGTAGGACTAGCGGGAGAAATGAGCAGTTCTTC. V gene TRBV7-6 combines with J gene TRBJ2-1; 13 positions match TRBD2. This CDR3 is 18 amino acids long. Germline CDR1 SGHVS, CDR2 FNYEAQ. V lost 0 bases to trimming and J lost 7 bases; unmatched junction nucleotides: 9.

The V gene is TRBV18, the J gene TRBJ1-2, with D uncertain. V was cut by 2 bases and J by 8 bases, with 12 bases left in between. The CDR3 length is 13 residues. CDR1 KGHSH and CDR2 LQKENI come from the germline V gene. This CDR3 is CASSPSAGEGYTF. CDR3 coding DNA: TGTGCCAGCTCACCATCGGCGGGTGAGGGCTACACCTTC.

The V call is TRBV30, the J call TRBJ1-5, with a weak D call TRBD1 (5 bases). Germline CDR1 reads GTSNPN; CDR2 reads SVGIG (reference sequence). The CDR3 totals 16 residues. The V end was cut by 3 bases, the J end by 0 bases, with 15 bases between. CDR3 amino acids: CAWRGGAAYSNQPQHF. The DNA for the CDR3 is TGTGCCTGGAGAGGAGGGGCTGCATATAGCAATCAGCCCCAGCATTTT.

This sequence joins TRBV6-5 and TRBJ1-1; no reliable D call. V lost 0 bases and J 4 bases, leaving 15 bases between the germline ends. The germline V gene has CDR1 MNHEY and CDR2 SVGAGI. This CDR3 is 16 amino acids long. The CDR3 DNA reads TGTGCCAGCAGTTACTCTGGTGGGTTGGCGGGCACTGAAGCTTTCTTT. Amino acids: CASSYSGGLAGTEAFF.

This clone was seen just once. This rearrangement joins TRBV4-1 to TRBJ1-2; unclear D gene. CDR1 is MGHRA and CDR2 is YSYEKL in the germline V gene. Trimming pared 2 bases from V and 6 bases from J, leaving 13 bases between. This CDR3 is built from 14 residues. CDR3 residues: CASSQPLGQHGYTF. In DNA, the CDR3 is TGCGCCAGCAGCCAACCCCTTGGGCAACATGGCTACACCTTC.

The chain has TRBV2 and TRBJ2-2; the match to TRBD1 covers 7 bases. Germline trimming cut 11 bases from V and 0 bases from J; bases unmatched to any gene: 6. This CDR3 spans 14 amino acids. CDR1 SNHLY and CDR2 FYNNEI come from the germline V gene. CDR3 protein: CAGLTGSNTGELFF. The DNA for the CDR3 is TGTGCCGGGTTGACAGGGTCGAACACCGGGGAGCTGTTTTTT.

This clone was detected only a few times. V and J are TRBV18 and TRBJ2-2, with TRBD1 as a possible D gene (6 bases). CDR1 and CDR2 from the germline V gene are KGHSH and LQKENI. The CDR3 spans 16 residues. Trimming removed 5 bases at V and 7 bases at J, with 20 bases between. The CDR3 DNA is TGTGCCAGCTCAACTCTAAACAGGGAAGTTGGCGGGGAGCTGTTTTTT. It translates to CASSTLNREVGGELFF.

The gene calls are TRBV30 and TRBJ2-7; D perhaps matches TRBD2 (6 bases). Trimming stripped 0 bases from V and 11 bases from J, with 17 bases between. The CDR3 loop spans 13 amino acids. Per the germline V gene, CDR1 is GTSNPN and CDR2 is SVGIG (reference sequence). The CDR3 nucleotides read TGTGCCTGGAGTGTAACGGCGGGGATTCCGGAGTACTTC. It encodes CAWSVTAGIPEYF.

The chain joins TRBV9 to TRBJ2-5; 7 bases fit TRBD1. With V trimmed by 0 bases and J by 2 bases, 7 bases remained unmatched. This CDR3 region has 16 residues. Germline V lookup: CDR1 SGDLS, CDR2 YYNGEE. The CDR3 DNA reads as TGTGCCAGCAGCGTAGGTCACAGGGGCTATCAAGAGACCCAGTACTTC. Protein: CASSVGHRGYQETQYF. The complete variable domain, with remaining parts taken from reference TRBV9 and TRBJ2-5, reads DSGVTQTPKHLITATGQRVTLRCSPRSGDLSVYWYQQSLDQGLQFLIQYYNGEERAKGNILERFSAQQFPDLHSELNLSSLELGDSALYFCASSVGHRGYQETQYFGPGTRLLVL.

The chain carries TRBV9 and TRBJ2-7; TRBD2 is a possible D gene (6 bases). CDR3 size: 16 residues. Trimming removed 3 bases at V and 0 bases at J, with 16 bases between. The germline CDR1 and CDR2 sequences are SGDLS and YYNGEE. CDR3 region: CASSAYAGRSSYEQYF. In nucleotides, the CDR3 is TGTGCCAGCAGCGCGTATGCGGGACGAAGCTCCTACGAGCAGTACTTC.

The chain uses TRBV18 and TRBJ2-5, with TRBD1 identical over 7 bases. The CDR3 has 14 residues. J lost 5 bases, V lost 6 bases, and 9 bases had no gene match. Germline CDR1 and CDR2: KGHSH and LQKENI. The CDR3 region is CASSPGQPRETQYF. As DNA, the CDR3 is TGTGCCAGCTCCCCGGGACAGCCTCGGGAGACCCAGTACTTC. Supplemented by reference TRBV18 and TRBJ2-5, the full variable domain reads NAGVMQNPRHLVRRRGQEARLRCSPMKGHSHVYWYRQLPEEGLKFMVYLQKENIIDESGMPKERFSAEFPKEGPSILRIQQVVRGDSAAYFCASSPGQPRETQYFGPGTRLLVL.

The chain recombines TRBV27 with TRBJ1-2; tentative D call: TRBD1 (6 bases). CDR3 length: 15 amino acids. Germline CDR1 is MNHEY and CDR2 is SMNVEV (reference sequence). V lost 0 bases to trimming and J lost 8 bases, with 16 bases between them. CDR3 amino acids: CASSLSQGRLGGYTF. In DNA form, the CDR3 reads TGTGCCAGCAGTTTATCGCAGGGGCGGTTAGGGGGCTACACCTTC.